This is a list of T cell receptor beta chains from one sample in a study of T-cell reconstitution after alpha-beta-depleted transplantation in children. Each CDR3 protein is one row after TCRdb ran MiXCR on the PCR reads. Here the sample spans 490,000 or so distinct CDR3 sequences, approximately 13% being singletons. Sequenced material: PBMCs from the stem cell graft donor, taken from the stem cell graft. These receptors all stem from a human donor who donated a stem cell graft to a child with combined immunodeficiency. Both conserved end residues are part of each CDR3. Fields, in order: V gene, clone size, J gene, D gene, CDR3 protein, CDR3 DNA. The D gene is left open where the match is weak. The size of a clone is reported for some rows only, either as once, few or many, or as a class for expanded clones.

V: TRBV12-3/TRBV12-4
size: many
J: TRBJ1-4
D: .
CDR3: CASSPTDGLNEKLFF
DNA: TGTGCCAGCAGTCCAACTGACGGCCTTAATGAAAAACTGTTTTTT

V: TRBV5-1
size: many
J: TRBJ2-1
D: .
CDR3: CASSRTVEQFF
DNA: TGCGCCAGCAGCCGGACAGTTGAGCAGTTCTTC

V: TRBV28
size: many
J: TRBJ2-1
D: TRBD2
CDR3: CASSLIRGGLANEQFF
DNA: TGTGCCAGCAGTTTAATACGCGGGGGGCTAGCCAATGAGCAGTTCTTC

V: TRBV6-1
size: .
J: TRBJ2-2
D: .
CDR3: CASSRKVHGELFF
DNA: TGTGCCAGCAGCCGGAAGGTTCACGGGGAGCTGTTTTTT

V: TRBV30
size: few
J: TRBJ1-1
D: .
CDR3: CAWAGWGNTEAFF
DNA: TGTGCCTGGGCAGGGTGGGGGAACACTGAAGCTTTCTTT

V: TRBV6-1
size: few
J: TRBJ1-5
D: TRBD1
CDR3: CASSLRGTGFSNQPQHF
DNA: TGTGCCAGCAGCCTACGAGGGACAGGATTTAGCAATCAGCCCCAGCATTTT

V: TRBV12-3/TRBV12-4
size: many
J: TRBJ2-3
D: .
CDR3: CASSSAIGTDTQYF
DNA: TGTGCCAGCAGTTCAGCCATTGGCACAGATACGCAGTATTTT

V: TRBV12-3/TRBV12-4
size: few
J: TRBJ2-7
D: .
CDR3: CASTGGTSSYEQYF
DNA: TGTGCCAGCACGGGCGGAACCAGCTCCTACGAGCAGTACTTC

V: TRBV2
size: few
J: TRBJ1-5
D: .
CDR3: CASKQLVSQPQHF
DNA: TGTGCCAGCAAACAGTTGGTCAGTCAGCCCCAGCATTTT

V: TRBV6-1
size: few
J: TRBJ2-5
D: .
CDR3: CASSDRIYGTFQETQYF
DNA: TGTGCCAGCAGTGACAGGATATACGGGACTTTCCAAGAGACCCAGTACTTC

V: TRBV20-1
size: few
J: TRBJ2-7
D: .
CDR3: CSAPRAGRSYEQYF
DNA: TGCAGTGCCCCTAGAGCGGGCCGCTCCTACGAGCAGTACTTC

V: TRBV19
size: .
J: TRBJ2-1
D: TRBD2
CDR3: CASTLAGGEQFF
DNA: TGTGCCAGTACTCTAGCGGGAGGTGAGCAGTTCTTC

V: TRBV2
size: .
J: TRBJ1-4
D: .
CDR3: CASHTQNQGEKLFF
DNA: TGTGCCAGCCATACCCAGAACCAGGGTGAAAAACTGTTTTTT

V: TRBV4-3
size: few
J: TRBJ2-5
D: .
CDR3: CASSQGTLEVETQYF
DNA: TGCGCCAGCAGCCAAGGGACTTTGGAGGTGGAGACCCAGTACTTC

V: TRBV20-1
size: few
J: TRBJ2-3
D: .
CDR3: CSYEGSELYF
DNA: TGCAGCTACGAGGGAAGCGAGCTGTATTTT

V: TRBV29-1
size: few
J: TRBJ2-1
D: TRBD2
CDR3: CSVVSGRRIHEQFF
DNA: TGCAGCGTGGTTAGCGGGAGAAGGATCCATGAGCAGTTCTTC

V: TRBV12-3/TRBV12-4
size: many
J: TRBJ1-4
D: .
CDR3: CASSGRAGANEKLFF
DNA: TGTGCCAGCAGTGGGCGGGCAGGCGCTAATGAAAAACTGTTTTTT

V: TRBV6-2/TRBV6-3
size: .
J: TRBJ2-5
D: .
CDR3: CASSYSIAVTPQETQYF
DNA: TGTGCCAGCAGTTACTCGATAGCGGTTACCCCTCAAGAGACCCAGTACTTC

V: TRBV5-1
size: many
J: TRBJ2-1
D: TRBD1
CDR3: CASSPGTGTINEQFF
DNA: TGCGCCAGCAGCCCCGGGACAGGGACAATCAATGAGCAGTTCTTC

V: TRBV28
size: few
J: TRBJ1-2
D: .
CDR3: CASTSNLQGYMGIYGYTF
DNA: TGTGCCAGCACTTCAAATCTGCAGGGGTATATGGGGATCTATGGCTACACCTTC

V: TRBV28
size: .
J: TRBJ1-2
D: .
CDR3: CASSLSGVGGYTF
DNA: TGTGCCAGCAGTTTAAGCGGCGTGGGTGGCTACACCTTC

V: TRBV7-7
size: .
J: TRBJ2-2
D: .
CDR3: CASSLDPGIAGELFF
DNA: TGTGCCAGCAGCTTAGACCCGGGTATCGCCGGGGAGCTGTTTTTT

V: TRBV4-2
size: .
J: TRBJ1-2
D: .
CDR3: CASSQRTDYGYTF
DNA: TGTGCCAGCAGCCAAAGGACCGACTATGGCTACACCTTC

V: TRBV20-1
size: .
J: TRBJ2-7
D: .
CDR3: CSARDQAGGYEQYF
DNA: TGCAGTGCTAGAGATCAAGCAGGAGGCTACGAGCAGTACTTC

V: TRBV11-2
size: many
J: TRBJ2-1
D: .
CDR3: CASSLGVAAFF
DNA: TGTGCCAGCAGCTTAGGGGTGGCAGCGTTCTTC

V: TRBV5-6
size: few
J: TRBJ2-1
D: .
CDR3: CASSLVDNYNEQFF
DNA: TGTGCCAGCAGCTTGGTGGACAACTACAATGAGCAGTTCTTC

V: TRBV19
size: few
J: TRBJ2-5
D: .
CDR3: CASSMGGEVETQYF
DNA: TGTGCCAGTAGTATGGGGGGTGAGGTGGAGACCCAGTACTTC

V: TRBV28
size: .
J: TRBJ2-1
D: TRBD1
CDR3: CASATGAPYNEQFF
DNA: TGTGCCAGCGCTACAGGGGCCCCCTACAATGAGCAGTTCTTC

V: TRBV20-1
size: .
J: TRBJ2-2
D: .
CDR3: CSARDHEGRYDGELFF
DNA: TGCAGTGCTAGAGATCATGAGGGAAGGTACGACGGGGAGCTGTTTTTT

V: TRBV7-9
size: few
J: TRBJ2-7
D: .
CDR3: CASSSGTDLTYEQYF
DNA: TGTGCCAGCAGCTCCGGGACGGACCTGACCTACGAGCAGTACTTC

V: TRBV6-5
size: .
J: TRBJ2-1
D: .
CDR3: CASSYSGAGFNEQFF
DNA: TGTGCCAGCAGTTACTCGGGAGCTGGATTTAATGAGCAGTTCTTC

V: TRBV24-1
size: many
J: TRBJ2-7
D: TRBD1
CDR3: CATSDSDRGLYEQYF
DNA: TGTGCCACCAGTGACTCGGACAGGGGGCTCTACGAGCAGTACTTC

V: TRBV12-3/TRBV12-4
size: few
J: TRBJ2-2
D: TRBD1
CDR3: CASSPGQGIQANTGELFF
DNA: TGTGCCAGCAGCCCGGGACAGGGAATTCAGGCGAACACCGGGGAGCTGTTTTTT

V: TRBV12-3/TRBV12-4
size: .
J: TRBJ2-3
D: TRBD2
CDR3: CASRPLAVSTDTQYF
DNA: TGTGCCAGCAGACCTCTAGCGGTATCTACAGATACGCAGTATTTT

V: TRBV5-1
size: .
J: TRBJ2-1
D: .
CDR3: CASSSYGGRDNEQFF
DNA: TGCGCCAGCAGCTCCTATGGAGGCCGCGACAATGAGCAGTTCTTC

V: TRBV20-1
size: many
J: TRBJ2-6
D: .
CDR3: CSARDRVLGGANVLTF
DNA: TGCAGTGCTAGAGATAGGGTCCTCGGGGGGGCCAACGTCCTGACTTTC